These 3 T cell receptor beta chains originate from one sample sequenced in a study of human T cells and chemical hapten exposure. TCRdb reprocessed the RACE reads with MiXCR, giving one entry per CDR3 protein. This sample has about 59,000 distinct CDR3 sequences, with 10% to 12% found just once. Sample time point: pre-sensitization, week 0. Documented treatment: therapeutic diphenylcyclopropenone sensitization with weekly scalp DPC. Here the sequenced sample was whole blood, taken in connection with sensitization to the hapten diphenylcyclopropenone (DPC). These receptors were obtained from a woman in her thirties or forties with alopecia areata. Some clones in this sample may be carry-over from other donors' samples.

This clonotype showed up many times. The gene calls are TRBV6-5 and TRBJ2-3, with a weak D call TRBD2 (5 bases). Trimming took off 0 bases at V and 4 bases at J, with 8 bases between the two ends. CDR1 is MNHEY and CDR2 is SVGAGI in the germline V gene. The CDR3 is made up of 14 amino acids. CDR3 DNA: TGTGCCAGCAGTTACTCAGAGGGAGCAGATACGCAGTATTTT. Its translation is CASSYSEGADTQYF.

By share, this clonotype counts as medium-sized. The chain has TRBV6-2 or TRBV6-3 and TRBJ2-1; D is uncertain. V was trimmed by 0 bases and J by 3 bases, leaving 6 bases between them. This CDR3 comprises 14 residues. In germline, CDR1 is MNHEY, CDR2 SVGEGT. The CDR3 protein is CASSYSTDYNEQFF. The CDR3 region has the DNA TGTGCCAGCAGTTACTCAACAGACTACAATGAGCAGTTCTTC.

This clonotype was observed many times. The CDR3 sequence is CARLGLNTIYF. CDR3 in DNA: TGTGCCCGGCTCGGCCTAAACACCATATATTTT. This chain uses TRBV27 with TRBJ1-3; no clear D. This CDR3 contains 11 residues. From germline, CDR1 is MNHEY and CDR2 SMNVEV (reference sequence). The ends were cut back, 11 bases at V and 6 bases at J, with 11 bases in the middle.